These 21 T cell receptor beta chains came from one sample sequenced in a study of early stage breast cancer tumors. Libraries were prepared by immunoSEQ multiplex PCR; TCRdb keeps only in-frame clonotypes and omits some of them. The table shows approximately 54,000 clones, with around 80% occurring only once. Sequenced material: blood. All receptors come from a person in their forties with breast cancer.

This clone turned up a few times. The chain employs TRBV12-5 and TRBJ1-2; TRBD1 aligns across 8 bases. V lost 3 bases, J lost 5 bases, and 11 bases stayed unmatched. Germline CDR1 is LGHNT and CDR2 is FRNRAP. This CDR3 has 16 residues. This CDR3 reads CASGFPPWTGLYGYTF. Written as DNA, the CDR3 is TGTGCTAGTGGTTTCCCACCCTGGACAGGGTTATATGGCTACACCTTC.

The genes are TRBV7-9 and TRBJ1-2; D not resolved. The V end was cut by 3 bases, the J end by 0 bases, with 11 bases between. Germline CDR1 reads SEHNR; CDR2 reads FQNEAQ (reference sequence). CDR3 length equals 15 residues. CDR3 coding DNA: TGTGCCAGCAGCTTTTCCGGGAGCTCTAACTATGGCTACACCTTC. Translation gives CASSFSGSSNYGYTF.

The chain uses TRBV18 and TRBJ2-5, with D possibly matching TRBD2 (5 bases). The V gene's germline CDR1 is KGHSH and CDR2 LQKENI. The CDR3 covers 18 residues. The ends were cut back, 0 bases at V and 0 bases at J, with 17 bases in the middle. The CDR3 protein is CASSPPNLGARYQETQYF. The CDR3 nucleotides are TGTGCCAGCTCACCACCGAACCTGGGAGCGCGGTACCAAGAGACCCAGTACTTC.

This clone was seen once. The chain employs TRBV15 and TRBJ1-5; D ambiguous. CDR1 and CDR2 (germline): LNHNV, YYDKDF (reference sequence). CDR3 length equals 13 residues. Trimming pared 1 base from V and 7 bases from J, leaving 8 bases between. The CDR3 DNA sequence: TGTGCCACCAGCAGAGGGAGGGAACAGCCCCAGCATTTT. Translation gives CATSRGREQPQHF.

The chain is built from TRBV10-3 and TRBJ2-7, with 9 bases identical to TRBD1. V was pared by 10 bases and J by 4 bases, with 14 bases of the junction left unmatched. This CDR3 contains 15 residues. CDR1 and CDR2 from the germline V gene are ENHRY and SYGVKD. CDR3 sequence: CATLKPGQGWYEQYF. In nucleotides, the CDR3 is TGTGCCACCCTTAAACCGGGACAGGGTTGGTACGAGCAGTACTTC.

This clone was picked up one time. J is TRBJ1-5 and V is TRBV19; 7 nucleotides match TRBD1. Germline V gene lookup returns CDR1 LNHDA and CDR2 SQIVND (reference sequence). This CDR3 region has 16 residues. Trimming at V came to 2 bases and at J to 3 bases, leaving 7 bases not matched to a gene. The CDR3 reads CASSIRTGGPNQPQHF. CDR3 in DNA: TGTGCCAGTAGTATAAGGACAGGTGGCCCCAATCAGCCCCAGCATTTT.

A remark on this clone: The junction differs from germline at one of its ends, possibly a read error. The rearrangement links TRBV19 to TRBJ2-5, with a weak D call TRBD2 (6 bases). CDR1 and CDR2 from the germline V gene are LNHDA and SQIVND (reference sequence). This CDR3 is built from 11 residues. As DNA, the CDR3 is TGTGCCAGGACTCTAGCGCCCCCCACGAACTTC. This codes for CARTLAPPTNF.

The V and J genes are TRBV7-9 and TRBJ2-7; 9 bases agree with TRBD1. The junction had 12 bases not matched to a gene; V was cut back by 5 bases and J by 7 bases. The CDR3 has 15 amino acids. Germline V gene data show CDR1 as SEHNR and CDR2 as FQNEAQ (reference sequence). DNA of the CDR3: TGTGCCAGCAGCACGGGACAGGGCGGTCTGGGGGAGCAGTACTTC. It is translated as CASSTGQGGLGEQYF.

There are a few counts of this clone. The CDR3, as DNA: TGCGCCAGCAGCCACCTTTTCGTGGGCACTGAAGCTTTCTTT. Amino acids: CASSHLFVGTEAFF. This rearrangement joins TRBV4-1 to TRBJ1-1; no clear D. Germline CDR1 is MGHRA and CDR2 is YSYEKL. The CDR3 runs 14 residues. Trimming cost V 3 bases and J 4 bases, with 12 bases left between them.

Only one count was recorded for this clone. The chain has TRBV6-1 and TRBJ2-3; D ambiguous. V lost 5 bases to trimming and J lost 0 bases, with 12 bases between them. Germline CDR1 is MNHNS and CDR2 is SASEGT. The CDR3 sequence is 15 residues long. The CDR3 spells CASSWVSRSTDTQYF. The DNA of the CDR3 is TGTGCCAGCAGTTGGGTTAGCAGAAGCACAGATACGCAGTATTTT.

J is TRBJ2-5 and V is TRBV6-6; D is possibly TRBD1 (5 bases). V was pared by 6 bases and J by 5 bases, with 19 bases between. The CDR3 is made up of 15 amino acids. Germline V gene data show CDR1 as MNHNY and CDR2 as SVGAGI (reference sequence). The CDR3 DNA follows: TGTGCCAGCAGCAATCAGGGCTCCCTAGGGGAGACCCAGTACTTC. Protein sequence: CASSNQGSLGETQYF.

The CDR3 loop reads CASINGGNGGELFF. The CDR3 nucleotides read TGTGCCAGCATCAACGGCGGGAATGGCGGGGAGCTGTTTTTT. The chain employs TRBV6-1 and TRBJ2-2, with D possibly matching TRBD2 (6 bases). The V gene lost 7 bases and the J gene lost 7 bases, with 16 bases spanning the gap. Germline V gene sequence: CDR1 MNHNS, CDR2 SASEGT. The CDR3 runs to 14 residues.

This rearrangement joins TRBV27 to TRBJ1-1, with D tentatively TRBD1 (5 bases). The V end lost 7 bases, the J end lost 7 bases, and 25 bases lay between the germline ends. This CDR3 spans 16 amino acids. CDR1 MNHEY and CDR2 SMNVEV come from the germline V gene (reference sequence). Here the CDR3 DNA reads TGTGCCAGCACCCCCCGGAACAGCCTGAAAAGGGGTGAAGCTTTCTTT. Encoded protein: CASTPRNSLKRGEAFF.

V gene TRBV19 combines with J gene TRBJ2-7, with 10 bases lining up with TRBD2. The germline CDR1 and CDR2 sequences are LNHDA and SQIVND (reference sequence). The J segment lost 3 bases and the V segment lost 1 base, leaving 3 bases of the junction unmatched. This CDR3 spans 15 amino acids. The CDR3 here is CASSIGAGGGYEQYF. CDR3 nucleotides: TGTGCCAGTAGTATAGGAGCGGGAGGGGGCTACGAGCAGTACTTC.

The V call is TRBV25-1, the J call TRBJ1-1; no clear D gene. V was trimmed by 7 bases and J by 1 base, leaving 4 bases between them. Looked up from germline, CDR1 is MGHDK and CDR2 is SYGVNS. This CDR3 comprises 11 residues. The CDR3 here is CASIGNTEAFF. CDR3 nucleotide sequence: TGTGCCAGCATAGGGAACACTGAAGCTTTCTTT.

This clone has only a few counts. V usage is TRBV4-1 and J usage is TRBJ1-1; unclear D gene. CDR3 length: 17 residues. V was shortened by 4 bases and J by 0 bases, with 18 bases between the two germline ends. CDR1 MGHRA and CDR2 YSYEKL come from the germline V gene. In nucleotides, the CDR3 is TGCGCCAGCAGCCTCTCAGAGGTGAGAGGCGTGAACACTGAAGCTTTCTTT. Translating it yields CASSLSEVRGVNTEAFF.

The V and J genes are TRBV15 and TRBJ2-1, with 8 bases aligning to TRBD2. With V trimmed by 5 bases and J by 3 bases, 6 bases remained unmatched. The CDR3 length is 15 residues. Looked up from germline, CDR1 is LNHNV and CDR2 is YYDKDF (reference sequence). CDR3 DNA: TGTGCCACCAGCGTAAGCGGGAGATACTACAATGAGCAGTTCTTC. It yields the protein CATSVSGRYYNEQFF.

This chain links TRBV6-5 with TRBJ2-1; D call uncertain. Germline CDR1 and CDR2: MNHEY and SVGAGI. V lost 0 bases to trimming and J lost 5 bases, with 8 bases between them. This CDR3 is 14 amino acids long. CDR3 amino acids: CASSYSTPDNEQFF. The CDR3 coding sequence is TGTGCCAGCAGTTACTCGACCCCAGACAATGAGCAGTTCTTC.

V is TRBV5-1 and J is TRBJ1-3, with 12 positions matching TRBD1. The ends lost 3 bases at V and 6 bases at J; junction bases unmatched: 1. The germline V gene encodes CDR1 SGHRS and CDR2 YFSETQ. The CDR3 consists of 14 residues. The CDR3 spells CASSSGQGANTIYF. In nucleotides, the CDR3 is TGCGCCAGCAGCTCGGGACAGGGGGCAAACACCATATATTTT.

CDR3 region: CASSEGENYGYTF. In nucleotides, the CDR3 is TGTGCCAGCAGTGAAGGGGAAAACTATGGCTACACCTTC. J is TRBJ1-2 and V is TRBV28; TRBD1 is a possible D gene (5 bases). CDR3 length: 13 residues. V was shortened by 5 bases and J by 2 bases, with 9 bases between the two germline ends. The V gene's germline CDR1 is MDHEN and CDR2 SYDVKM.

There are a few counts of this clone. The chain couples TRBV30 to TRBJ1-1; the match to TRBD1 covers 7 bases. CDR1 is GTSNPN, CDR2 SVGIG, per germline (reference sequence). V lost 1 base, J lost 11 bases, and 7 bases stayed unmatched. The CDR3 has 12 amino acids. The DNA for the CDR3 is TGTGCCTGGAGTGGGACGGGACAGAAGGCTTTCTTT. Its protein product is CAWSGTGQKAFF.